These 29 T cell receptor beta chains came from one sample sequenced in a study of blood T cell repertoires in COVID-19. Data came from immunoSEQ multiplex PCR; TCRdb stores just in-frame clones and leaves some out. The sample has around 77,000 clones; more than 80% are singletons. The sequenced material came from peripheral blood. The source of these receptors is a man older than 75 with acute or convalescent COVID-19.

The chain uses TRBV5-1 and TRBJ2-1; the D gene is possibly TRBD1 (6 bases). Trimming took 0 bases from V and 4 from J, leaving 14 bases between them. This CDR3 contains 16 residues. The V gene's germline CDR1 is SGHRS and CDR2 YFSETQ. CDR3: CASSLGTHQGYNEQFF. CDR3 in DNA: TGCGCCAGCAGCTTGGGTACACACCAGGGGTACAATGAGCAGTTCTTC.

The V and J genes are TRBV5-1 and TRBJ2-3; TRBD2 aligns across 8 bases. The V and J ends lost 6 bases and 3 bases, in that order; junction bases with no gene match: 6. CDR3 length: 14 residues. Germline lookup yields CDR1 SGHRS and CDR2 YFSETQ. This CDR3 reads CASKETSETDTQYF. DNA for the CDR3: TGCGCCAGCAAAGAGACTAGCGAGACAGATACGCAGTATTTT.

The chain uses TRBV7-2 and TRBJ1-2; D gene uncertain. Germline assignment: CDR1 SGHTA and CDR2 FQGNSA. The length of the CDR3 is 12 residues. The V gene lost 2 bases and the J gene lost 6 bases, with 7 bases spanning the gap. The CDR3 here is CASSLKTDGYTF. CDR3 DNA: TGTGCCAGCAGCTTAAAGACTGATGGCTACACCTTC.

This chain joins TRBV3-1 (or the pseudogene TRBV3-2) and TRBJ1-4, with D tentatively TRBD1 (5 bases). With 3 bases removed from V and 3 bases from J, the gap between germline ends came to 11 bases. The CDR3 runs 15 residues. Germline CDR1 is LGHDT and CDR2 is YNNKEL (reference sequence). The CDR3 nucleotides are TGTGCCAGCAGCCAGCCCCAGGGTCCTAATGAAAAACTGTTTTTT. Translation: CASSQPQGPNEKLFF.

This chain links TRBV5-1 with TRBJ1-1; D gene unclear. CDR1 is SGHRS, CDR2 YFSETQ, per germline. Trimming shortened V by 2 bases and J by 1 base, and 12 bases separated the two germline ends. There are 15 residues in the CDR3. CDR3: CASSFRQGGNTEAFF. The DNA of the CDR3 is TGCGCCAGCAGCTTTCGGCAAGGCGGGAACACTGAAGCTTTCTTT.

The CDR3 DNA reads as TGTGCCAGCAGCCCCCGAGGAAGGAGGGCCTCCTACAATGAGCAGTTCTTC. Its translation: CASSPRGRRASYNEQFF. The chain links TRBV3-1 (or the pseudogene TRBV3-2) to TRBJ2-1; D may be TRBD2 (6 bases). The CDR3 totals 17 residues. Germline V gene lookup returns CDR1 LGHDT and CDR2 YNNKEL (reference sequence). Trimming removed 4 bases from V and 0 bases from J, with 16 bases in between.

The chain has TRBV24-1 and TRBJ2-4; D is ambiguous. V was clipped by 0 bases and J by 7 bases, with 6 bases between them. Germline V gene sequence: CDR1 KGHDR, CDR2 SFDVKD. This CDR3 has 13 amino acids. The CDR3 region has the DNA TGTGCCACCAGTGATTTGTCGGTGAACATTCAGTACTTC. It codes for CATSDLSVNIQYF.

The V gene is TRBV4-3, the J gene TRBJ1-4; 7 bases are shared with TRBD1. Germline trimming cut 1 base from V and 10 bases from J; bases unmatched to any gene: 9. The CDR3 length is 15 residues. From germline, CDR1 is LGHNA and CDR2 YSLEER. The CDR3 region has the DNA TGCGCCAGCAGCCAAGCTTCAGACAGGGAGGCAAAACTGTTTTTT. It encodes CASSQASDREAKLFF.

The rearrangement uses TRBV6-5 and TRBJ2-3; D perhaps matches TRBD1 (5 bases). Trimming left V 4 bases short and J 2 bases short, with 7 bases between. This CDR3 is 13 amino acids long. CDR1 MNHEY and CDR2 SVGAGI come from the germline V gene. For the CDR3, the DNA is TGTGCCAGCAGTTTCAGGGTCACAGATACGCAGTATTTT. This codes for CASSFRVTDTQYF.

There are a few counts of this clone. The chain uses TRBV7-9 and TRBJ2-7; D is uncertain. CDR3 length: 15 residues. V gave up 5 bases and J gave up 3 bases, with 17 bases separating them. Germline V lookup: CDR1 SEHNR, CDR2 FQNEAQ (reference sequence). CDR3 sequence (DNA): TGTGCCAGCAGCCTGGCGGTCGATTCCTTCTACGAGCAGTACTTC. This encodes CASSLAVDSFYEQYF.

The chain combines TRBV10-3 with TRBJ1-3; unclear D gene. Germline V CDR1 and CDR2: ENHRY, SYGVKD. The CDR3 contains 15 residues. The V gene lost 3 bases and the J gene lost 4 bases, with 13 bases spanning the gap. The CDR3 reads CAISDSRRSGNTIYF. The CDR3, as DNA: TGTGCCATCAGTGATTCCCGCAGGTCAGGAAACACCATATATTTT.

This clone was seen once. The chain's CDR3 is CASSIVQAFGYEQYF. The CDR3 nucleotides read TGTGCCAGTAGTATAGTCCAAGCCTTTGGCTACGAGCAGTACTTC. V gene TRBV19 combines with J gene TRBJ2-7; no clear D gene. The CDR3 runs to 15 residues. The V end lost 1 base, the J end lost 3 bases, and 13 bases lay between the germline ends. In germline, CDR1 is LNHDA, CDR2 SQIVND (reference sequence).

This clone was detected once. V usage is TRBV3-1 (or the pseudogene TRBV3-2) and J usage is TRBJ2-2, with a weak D call TRBD1 (6 bases). This CDR3 is 14 amino acids long. Germline V gene sequence: CDR1 LGHDT, CDR2 YNNKEL (reference sequence). V lost 7 bases, J lost 0 bases, and 9 bases lay in between. The CDR3: CASIDRTNTGELFF. In DNA form, the CDR3 reads TGTGCCAGCATAGACAGGACGAACACCGGGGAGCTGTTTTTT.

The chain is built from TRBV5-1 and TRBJ2-1; TRBD1 is a possible D gene (6 bases). Germline CDR1 SGHRS, CDR2 YFSETQ. Trimming pared 6 bases from V and 9 bases from J, leaving 13 bases between. The CDR3 spans 12 residues. The CDR3 DNA reads as TGCGCCAGCAAACAGGGTTATGGTGAGCAGTTCTTC. It translates to CASKQGYGEQFF.

This clone appeared a single time. The rearrangement links TRBV9 to TRBJ2-3, with a possible D match to TRBD1 (5 bases). The CDR3 contains 15 residues. Germline CDR1 reads SGDLS; CDR2 reads YYNGEE. The V end was cut by 0 bases, the J end by 4 bases, with 12 bases between. In DNA form, the CDR3 reads TGTGCCAGCAGCGTAGGCCGGCAGGGCTCAGATACGCAGTATTTT. Its translation: CASSVGRQGSDTQYF.

V and J are TRBV19 and TRBJ2-3; 12 bases are a match to TRBD2. CDR1 and CDR2 from the germline V gene are LNHDA and SQIVND (reference sequence). The V gene end was trimmed by 5 bases and the J gene end by 6 bases; junction bases not matched to a gene: 3. The CDR3 loop spans 14 amino acids. CDR3 sequence: CASSGTSGQDTQYF. The CDR3 DNA sequence: TGTGCCAGTAGTGGGACTAGCGGGCAGGATACGCAGTATTTT.

This sequence joins TRBV19 and TRBJ1-2, with D unclear. Germline V lookup: CDR1 LNHDA, CDR2 SQIVND (reference sequence). Trimming took off 0 bases at V and 2 bases at J, with 13 bases between the two ends. This CDR3 spans 16 amino acids. The CDR3 protein is CASSIDQAPWNYGYTF. The CDR3 region has the DNA TGTGCCAGTAGTATAGATCAAGCTCCCTGGAACTATGGCTACACCTTC.

The V gene is TRBV7-8, the J gene TRBJ2-4; 7 bases fit TRBD1. Germline CDR1 SGHVS, CDR2 FQNEAQ. Trimming cost V 5 bases and J 2 bases; bases outside gene matches: 3. The CDR3 runs to 14 residues. The CDR3 sequence: CASSPQGPKNIQYF. CDR3 in DNA: TGTGCCAGCAGCCCACAGGGGCCCAAAAACATTCAGTACTTC.

V usage is TRBV3-1 (or the pseudogene TRBV3-2) and J usage is TRBJ1-4; 8 bases line up with TRBD1. CDR1 is LGHDT and CDR2 is YNNKEL in the germline V gene (reference sequence). V gave up 5 bases and J gave up 3 bases; unmatched junction bases: 5. The length of the CDR3 is 15 residues. The CDR3 DNA is TGTGCCAGCAGCAAGGGGGGACAGGCTAATGAAAAACTGTTTTTT. Translation: CASSKGGQANEKLFF.

This chain links TRBV12-5 with TRBJ2-5; TRBD1 matches 12 bases. This CDR3 has 18 residues. J lost 2 bases, V lost 3 bases, and 10 bases had no gene match. Germline loops: CDR1 LGHNT, CDR2 FRNRAP. The CDR3 DNA sequence: TGTGCTAGTGGTTTCTCGGGACAGGGGGCGACTGGGCAAGAGACCCAGTACTTC. It yields the protein CASGFSGQGATGQETQYF.

The V and J genes are TRBV7-9 and TRBJ1-4; 7 nucleotides match TRBD1. CDR3 length equals 15 residues. J gave up 4 bases and V 4 bases, and 6 bases lay outside the gene matches. Germline V gives CDR1 SEHNR, CDR2 FQNEAQ (reference sequence). This chain's CDR3 is CASSSRDRLNEKLFF. The CDR3 DNA follows: TGTGCCAGCAGCTCCCGGGACAGACTTAATGAAAAACTGTTTTTT.

The rearrangement joins TRBV7-2 to TRBJ2-7; weak D call: TRBD2 (5 bases). This CDR3 has 14 amino acids. V was trimmed by 5 bases and J by 0 bases, leaving 11 bases between them. The germline CDR1 and CDR2 sequences are SGHTA and FQGNSA. The CDR3 sequence: CASSKAVSSYEQYF. The CDR3 DNA reads as TGTGCCAGCAGCAAAGCGGTTAGCTCCTACGAGCAGTACTTC.

The CDR3 is CASRMTGNSPLHF. CDR3 sequence (DNA): TGTGCCAGCAGAATGACAGGCAATTCACCCCTCCACTTT. J is TRBJ1-6 and V is TRBV5-4; D perhaps matches TRBD1 (6 bases). Trimming removed 5 bases at V and 7 bases at J, with 10 bases between. The CDR3 is 13 amino acids. The germline V gene has CDR1 SGHNT and CDR2 YYREEE (reference sequence).

This rearrangement joins TRBV19 to TRBJ2-5; D unresolved. The CDR3 runs 13 residues. V was pared by 5 bases and J by 2 bases, with 9 bases between. The V gene's germline CDR1 is LNHDA and CDR2 SQIVND (reference sequence). The CDR3 is CASSDSAQETQYF. The CDR3 nucleotides are TGTGCCAGTAGTGACTCAGCTCAAGAGACCCAGTACTTC.

The genes are TRBV5-1 and TRBJ2-1, with TRBD2 matching over 11 bases. The CDR3 is made up of 16 amino acids. Trimming cost V 3 bases and J 4 bases; bases outside gene matches: 6. The V gene's germline CDR1 is SGHRS and CDR2 YFSETQ. The CDR3 DNA sequence: TGCGCCAGCAGCTCTTCCTTAGCGGGAGGGTACAATGAGCAGTTCTTC. It codes for CASSSSLAGGYNEQFF.

This sequence joins TRBV19 and TRBJ1-2; TRBD1 aligns across 9 bases. V lost 5 bases, J lost 2 bases, and 18 bases stayed unmatched. Per the germline V gene, CDR1 is LNHDA and CDR2 is SQIVND (reference sequence). This CDR3 has 19 amino acids. The CDR3 DNA follows: TGTGCCAGTAGTCCTAAGGCCACCGGGACAGGGAACAGCAACTATGGCTACACCTTC. It codes for CASSPKATGTGNSNYGYTF. Filled out from reference TRBV19 and TRBJ1-2, the complete variable domain reads DGGITQSPKYLFRKEGQNVTLSCEQNLNHDAMYWYRQDPGQGLRLIYYSQIVNDFQKGDIAEGYSVSREKKESFPLTVTSAQKNPTAFYLCASSPKATGTGNSNYGYTFGSGTRLTVV.

The chain carries TRBV27 and TRBJ1-2, with TRBD1 matching over 11 bases. Losses at the gene ends were 6 bases for V and 3 bases for J; bases not matched to a gene: 3. The CDR3 runs 14 residues. The germline CDR1 and CDR2 sequences are MNHEY and SMNVEV (reference sequence). CDR3 DNA sequence: TGTGCCAGCAGAGGACAGGGGGCACACTATGGCTACACCTTC. This gives the protein CASRGQGAHYGYTF.

This clone was found once. The chain carries TRBV5-1 and TRBJ2-5; 7 bases line up with TRBD1. CDR1 and CDR2 (germline): SGHRS, YFSETQ. CDR3 length: 16 amino acids. V lost 4 bases, J lost 5 bases, and 14 bases stayed unmatched. CDR3 sequence (DNA): TGCGCCAGCAGCGAGGCCGGGACAGCCTTCGGGGAGACCCAGTACTTC. Protein sequence: CASSEAGTAFGETQYF.

The J gene is TRBJ2-1, the V gene TRBV5-4; 8 nucleotides align to TRBD1. J gave up 3 bases and V 0 bases, and 2 bases lay outside the gene matches. This CDR3 has 15 residues. The germline CDR1 and CDR2 sequences are SGHNT and YYREEE (reference sequence). The CDR3 nucleotides are TGTGCCAGCAGCTTGGGACAGGGGCACTACAATGAGCAGTTCTTC. Translating gives CASSLGQGHYNEQFF.